This T cell receptor (beta chain) is from a study of blood T cells in healthy people across ages. Findings and limits, study-wide: Those diversity estimates obtained from one million T cells were thought to be underestimates.

In its sample, this clonotype was seen a few times. The antigen remains unidentified. The use of a sample-barcoded 5' primer and a J-beta primer mix characterized a second PCR of about 7 to 12 cycles. Each of the samples gave a minimum of 2.5 million paired-end reads that contained CDR3. TCRdb used MiXCR to reprocess the 5' RACE reads, holding one entry per CDR3 protein. The table includes about a million distinct CDR3 sequences, less than 45% detected once. Germline-derived CDR1 and CDR2 are SGHRS and YFSETQ. V lost 0 bases and J lost 1; bases outside the gene matches: 4. CDR3 length equals 16 residues.

The chain has TRBV5-1 and TRBJ1-2, with TRBD1 matching over 9 bases. The receptor was derived from a man between 18 and 35 years old in good health. The specimen was blood. The CDR3 nucleotides read TGCGCCAGCAGCTTGGGCCTGGGACAGGGTAACTATGGCTACACCTTC. Translated, it gives CASSLGLGQGNYGYTF.